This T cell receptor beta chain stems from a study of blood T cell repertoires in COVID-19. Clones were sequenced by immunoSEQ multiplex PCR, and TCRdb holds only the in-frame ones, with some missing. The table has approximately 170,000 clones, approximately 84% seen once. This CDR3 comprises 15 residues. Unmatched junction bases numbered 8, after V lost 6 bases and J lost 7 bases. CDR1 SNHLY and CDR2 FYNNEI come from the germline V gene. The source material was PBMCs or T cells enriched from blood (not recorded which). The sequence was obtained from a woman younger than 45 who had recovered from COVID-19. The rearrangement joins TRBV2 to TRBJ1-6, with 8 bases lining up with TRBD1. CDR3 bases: TGTGCCAGCAGAGGAGACAGGGGCAGAAATTCACCCCTCCACTTT. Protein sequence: CASRGDRGRNSPLHF.